These 17 T cell receptor beta chains came from one sample sequenced in a study of T cell repertoires in cytomegalovirus infection. In TCRdb, the reads were re-called with MiXCR into one record per CDR3 protein. The sample has about 450,000 distinct CDR3 sequences, approximately 32% seen once. Material for sequencing was PBMCs. The receptors were sampled from a human donor in good health (CMV status not recorded). Some clones in this sample may be carry-over from other donors' samples.

The table lists this clonotype with many counts. This rearrangement joins TRBV6-6 to TRBJ2-1; the match to TRBD1 covers 10 bases. Trimming took 2 bases from V and 4 from J; bases not matched to a gene: 8. This CDR3 is 17 amino acids long. Germline CDR1 is MNHNY and CDR2 is SVGAGI (reference sequence). The CDR3 spells CASSYDGPGQGYNEQFF. The CDR3 nucleotides read TGTGCCAGCAGTTACGATGGCCCGGGACAGGGGTACAATGAGCAGTTCTTC.

As to this clonotype: The conserved final phenylalanine or tryptophan is absent from the CDR3, which likely points to a read error. The genes are TRBV12-3 or TRBV12-4 and TRBJ1-3; no firm D call. This CDR3 has 14 amino acids. The V gene lost 6 bases and the J gene lost 0 bases, with 9 bases spanning the gap. The CDR3 nucleotides read TGTGCCAGCAGAAATCCAGACTCTGGAAACACCATATATTGT. This codes for CASRNPDSGNTIYC.

The chain uses TRBV12-3 or TRBV12-4 and TRBJ2-2, with 7 bases that match TRBD1. The V segment lost 7 bases and the J segment 7 bases; nucleotides outside the gene matches: 12. This CDR3 contains 15 residues. The CDR3 protein is CASTWGRGIGGELFF. CDR3 nucleotides: TGTGCCAGCACCTGGGGCAGGGGGATAGGCGGGGAGCTGTTTTTT.

The chain joins TRBV28 to TRBJ1-5, with no clear D. Trimming shortened V by 8 bases and J by 1 base, and 18 bases separated the two germline ends. CDR1 is MDHEN and CDR2 is SYDVKM in the germline V gene. The CDR3 sequence is 16 residues long. The CDR3 loop reads CASGGKGRASNQPQHF. The CDR3 region has the DNA TGTGCCAGCGGAGGCAAGGGTAGAGCGAGCAATCAGCCCCAGCATTTT.

This clonotype was counted between two and nine times. The genes are TRBV27 and TRBJ1-2; 7 bases agree with TRBD1. Per germline, CDR1 MNHEY and CDR2 SMNVEV (reference sequence). After removal of 4 bases from V and 1 base from J, the junction contained 0 bases not matched to a gene. The CDR3 length is 13 residues. As DNA, the CDR3 is TGTGCCAGCAGTTGGGACAGTAACTATGGCTACACCTTC. Translating it yields CASSWDSNYGYTF.

J is TRBJ1-5 and V is TRBV28, with no clear D. This CDR3 contains 12 residues. Germline V gene lookup returns CDR1 MDHEN and CDR2 SYDVKM. The CDR3 loop is CAEETVRKPQHF. CDR3 coding DNA: TGTGCTGAGGAGACGGTACGCAAGCCCCAGCATTTT.

This clonotype was found a few times. The chain combines TRBV19 with TRBJ1-2, with D perhaps TRBD1 (6 bases). Germline CDR1 and CDR2: LNHDA and SQIVND (reference sequence). V shed 5 bases and J shed 7 bases, with 11 bases lying between them. The CDR3 sequence is 12 residues long. The CDR3 nucleotides read TGTGCCAGTAGTCCTCAGGGGTCTGGCTACACCTTC. Its translation: CASSPQGSGYTF. The variable domain in full, completed from reference TRBV19 and TRBJ1-2, reads DGGITQSPKYLFRKEGQNVTLSCEQNLNHDAMYWYRQDPGQGLRLIYYSQIVNDFQKGDIAEGYSVSREKKESFPLTVTSAQKNPTAFYLCASSPQGSGYTFGSGTRLTVV.

This clonotype was seen only a few times. The chain links TRBV6-2 or TRBV6-3 to TRBJ1-1; D is ambiguous. The CDR3 has 14 amino acids. Trimming left V 2 bases short and J 1 base short, with 8 bases between. The germline gives CDR1 MNHEY, CDR2 SVGEGT. For the CDR3, the DNA is TGTGCCAGCAGTTACGGCCAACCGAACACTGAAGCTTTCTTT. Translated: CASSYGQPNTEAFF.

This clonotype was seen many times. V is TRBV7-2 and J is TRBJ1-2; unclear D gene. The CDR3 extends over 15 amino acids. The V gene's germline CDR1 is SGHTA and CDR2 FQGNSA. V was shortened by 5 bases and J by 3 bases, with 16 bases between the two germline ends. The CDR3 loop is CASSKWPPPDYGYTF. In DNA form, the CDR3 reads TGTGCCAGCAGCAAATGGCCCCCGCCGGACTATGGCTACACCTTC.

Comments on this clonotype: A much more abundant neighbour one base away suggests this may be a read error. The gene calls are TRBV7-8 and TRBJ2-7; possibly TRBD2 for D (6 bases). The CDR3 totals 15 residues. The germline V gene has CDR1 SGHVS and CDR2 FQNEAQ. Here the CDR3 DNA reads TGTGCCAGCAGCTTTTCGGGGACTGATACCTACGAGAAGTACTTC. This sequence encodes CASSFSGTDTYEKYF.

This clonotype was recorded a few times. The rearrangement links TRBV25-1 to TRBJ1-5; D is possibly TRBD1 (5 bases). CDR1 is MGHDK and CDR2 is SYGVNS in the germline V gene. Trimming took 3 bases from V and 6 from J, leaving 15 bases between them. The CDR3 loop spans 15 amino acids. Written as DNA, the CDR3 is TGTGCCAGCAGTGACCGGCAGGGCGGCAGTCAGCCCCAGCATTTT. Translation: CASSDRQGGSQPQHF.

In this sample, this clonotype turned up many times. CDR3 bases: TGTGCCAGCAGCATCGGACGGGTGGCGGGGGATACGCAGTATTTT. Translated: CASSIGRVAGDTQYF. The chain joins TRBV7-2 to TRBJ2-3, with D perhaps matching TRBD2 (6 bases). Trimming stripped 5 bases from V and 6 bases from J, with 18 bases between. CDR3 size: 15 residues. The V gene's germline CDR1 is SGHTA and CDR2 FQGNSA.

Only a few counts were recorded for this clonotype. The chain has TRBV7-3 and TRBJ2-7; 9 nucleotides align to TRBD1. V was pared by 5 bases and J by 7 bases, with 6 bases of the junction left unmatched. The CDR3 has 13 residues. From germline, CDR1 is SGHTA and CDR2 FQGTGA. The CDR3: CASSEGQGEEQYF. The CDR3 coding sequence is TGTGCCAGCAGCGAGGGACAGGGCGAGGAGCAGTACTTC.

About this clonotype: A much larger clone sits a single nucleotide away, making a read error possible. As DNA, the CDR3 is TGTTCCAGCAGTGACCTGGACAGGGGTGGGTACGAGCAGTACTTC. Its protein is CSSSDLDRGGYEQYF. The chain employs TRBV12-3 or TRBV12-4 and TRBJ2-7, with 9 bases matching TRBD1. CDR3 length equals 15 residues.

This chain uses TRBV7-6 with TRBJ2-3, with D perhaps TRBD1 (6 bases). Germline values: CDR1 SGHVS, CDR2 FNYEAQ. V was cut by 5 bases and J by 2 bases, with 20 bases left in between. The CDR3 is 17 residues long. The CDR3 here is CASSQTPFRGFTDTQYF. As DNA, the CDR3 is TGTGCCAGCAGCCAGACCCCCTTCAGGGGATTCACAGATACGCAGTATTTT.

This sequence joins TRBV6-5 and TRBJ2-7, with 8 bases lining up with TRBD1. This CDR3 contains 14 residues. V was pared by 4 bases and J by 2 bases, with 4 bases of the junction left unmatched. CDR1 is MNHEY and CDR2 is SVGAGI in the germline V gene. CDR3 nucleotide sequence: TGTGCCAGCAGTTCGGACAGGGAGACCTACGAGCAGTACTTC. As protein: CASSSDRETYEQYF.

There are many counts of this clonotype. This chain links TRBV7-2 with TRBJ2-3, with no clear D. Between the trimmed V and J ends, which lost 4 bases and 5 bases, there was a span of 10 bases. Looked up from germline, CDR1 is SGHTA and CDR2 is FQGNSA. The CDR3 runs to 13 residues. The CDR3 sequence: CASSSLFLDTQYF. DNA of the CDR3: TGTGCCAGCAGCTCCCTTTTTCTAGATACGCAGTATTTT. Based on the CDR3 plus reference TRBV7-2 and TRBJ2-3, the full variable domain is GAGVSQSPSNKVTEKGKDVELRCDPISGHTALYWYRQSLGQGLEFLIYFQGNSAPDKSGLPSDRFSAERTGGSVSTLTIQRTQQEDSAVYLCASSSLFLDTQYFGPGTRLTVL.